A selection of T cell receptor beta chains follows, all from one sample in a study of blood T cells in healthy people across ages. TCRdb redid the calling of the 5' RACE reads with MiXCR, one entry per CDR3 protein. The profile shows approximately 1,700,000 distinct CDR3 sequences, more than 35% of them singletons. Sequenced input: blood. These receptors were obtained from a human donor in good health. The CDR3 runs from the conserved cysteine through the conserved F or W. D genes are given only for firm matches. Clone size, where shown, is once, few, many, or a class for clones that have expanded.

v_call: TRBV12-3/TRBV12-4
j_call: TRBJ2-7
d_call: .
clone_size: many
cdr3_aa: CASSLFDEQYF
cdr3_nt: TGTGCCAGCAGTTTATTCGACGAGCAGTACTTC

v_call: TRBV7-2
j_call: TRBJ1-2
d_call: .
clone_size: .
cdr3_aa: CASSPRTGTRGYTF
cdr3_nt: TGTGCCAGCAGCCCGCGCACAGGGACTCGCGGCTACACCTTC

v_call: TRBV28
j_call: TRBJ2-7
d_call: TRBD2
clone_size: .
cdr3_aa: CASRPFSGGAYEQYF
cdr3_nt: TGTGCCAGCAGACCCTTTAGCGGGGGGGCGTACGAGCAGTACTTC

v_call: TRBV7-2
j_call: TRBJ2-7
d_call: TRBD2
clone_size: few
cdr3_aa: CASSSRGAGGYEQYF
cdr3_nt: TGTGCCAGCAGCTCTCGTGGAGCGGGGGGGTACGAGCAGTACTTC

v_call: TRBV28
j_call: TRBJ1-5
d_call: .
clone_size: .
cdr3_aa: CANGGTADSNQPQHF
cdr3_nt: TGTGCCAACGGCGGGACTGCTGATAGCAATCAGCCCCAGCATTTT

v_call: TRBV2
j_call: TRBJ2-1
d_call: .
clone_size: .
cdr3_aa: CASRTQGGGYNEQFF
cdr3_nt: TGTGCCAGCAGGACACAGGGGGGGGGGTACAATGAGCAGTTCTTC

v_call: TRBV7-8
j_call: TRBJ2-5
d_call: .
clone_size: .
cdr3_aa: CANSLGTGRLVETQYF
cdr3_nt: TGTGCCAACAGCTTAGGGACGGGGCGACTGGTAGAGACCCAGTACTTC

v_call: TRBV27
j_call: TRBJ1-6
d_call: .
clone_size: .
cdr3_aa: CASSYPIGVRMSPLHF
cdr3_nt: TGTGCCAGCAGTTACCCCATCGGGGTGCGAATGTCACCCCTCCACTTT

v_call: TRBV4-3
j_call: TRBJ2-1
d_call: TRBD2
clone_size: .
cdr3_aa: CATATGTNPYNEQFF
cdr3_nt: TGCGCCACCGCAACCGGGACTAACCCCTACAATGAGCAGTTCTTC

v_call: TRBV6-2/TRBV6-3
j_call: TRBJ2-1
d_call: TRBD2
clone_size: .
cdr3_aa: CASSLAGATSYNEQFF
cdr3_nt: TGTGCCAGCAGTTTAGCGGGGGCCACCTCCTACAATGAGCAGTTCTTC

v_call: TRBV7-3
j_call: TRBJ2-1
d_call: TRBD2
clone_size: .
cdr3_aa: CASSPTGGAHNEQFF
cdr3_nt: TGTGCCAGCAGCCCAACGGGGGGGGCCCACAATGAGCAGTTCTTC

v_call: TRBV5-1
j_call: TRBJ1-2
d_call: TRBD1
clone_size: few
cdr3_aa: CASSQQGRYNYGYTF
cdr3_nt: TGCGCCAGCAGCCAACAGGGGAGGTATAACTATGGCTACACCTTC

v_call: TRBV29-1
j_call: TRBJ1-2
d_call: TRBD1
clone_size: .
cdr3_aa: CSAARQGASGYTF
cdr3_nt: TGCAGCGCCGCCCGGCAGGGGGCCTCTGGCTACACCTTC

v_call: TRBV28
j_call: TRBJ2-6
d_call: .
clone_size: .
cdr3_aa: CASSSGPDGGANVLTF
cdr3_nt: TGTGCCAGCAGTTCCGGGCCTGACGGTGGGGCCAACGTCCTGACTTTC

v_call: TRBV12-3/TRBV12-4
j_call: TRBJ2-3
d_call: TRBD1
clone_size: few
cdr3_aa: CASSPDRGPVTDTQYF
cdr3_nt: TGTGCCAGCAGTCCGGACAGGGGGCCTGTCACAGATACGCAGTATTTT

v_call: TRBV29-1
j_call: TRBJ2-5
d_call: .
clone_size: .
cdr3_aa: CSVEVPRGTRYF
cdr3_nt: TGCAGCGTTGAGGTTCCTCGGGGGACGCGGTACTTC

v_call: TRBV7-3
j_call: TRBJ2-5
d_call: TRBD2
clone_size: .
cdr3_aa: CASSLTGRGHQETQYF
cdr3_nt: TGTGCCAGCAGCTTAACAGGGAGGGGTCATCAGGAGACCCAGTACTTC

v_call: TRBV15
j_call: TRBJ1-5
d_call: .
clone_size: .
cdr3_aa: CATSRARLQRGNQPQHF
cdr3_nt: TGTGCCACCAGCAGAGCTAGACTGCAAAGGGGCAATCAGCCCCAGCATTTT

v_call: TRBV5-6
j_call: TRBJ2-7
d_call: .
clone_size: .
cdr3_aa: CASSLMAVSSYEQYF
cdr3_nt: TGTGCCAGCAGCTTGATGGCGGTCAGCTCCTACGAGCAGTACTTC

v_call: TRBV6-2/TRBV6-3
j_call: TRBJ1-2
d_call: .
clone_size: few
cdr3_aa: CASSPLPKGANYGYTF
cdr3_nt: TGTGCCAGCAGCCCCCTGCCGAAAGGAGCTAACTATGGCTACACCTTC

v_call: TRBV29-1
j_call: TRBJ2-3
d_call: TRBD1
clone_size: few
cdr3_aa: CSVPQGFRDTQYF
cdr3_nt: TGCAGCGTTCCACAGGGGTTTAGAGATACGCAGTATTTT

v_call: TRBV20-1
j_call: TRBJ1-2
d_call: TRBD1
clone_size: .
cdr3_aa: CSARHFRTGDGYTF
cdr3_nt: TGCAGTGCTAGGCACTTTCGGACAGGAGATGGCTACACCTTC

v_call: TRBV4-3
j_call: TRBJ1-5
d_call: .
clone_size: .
cdr3_aa: CASSQDFSPGKPQHF
cdr3_nt: TGCGCCAGCAGCCAAGATTTCTCTCCGGGGAAGCCCCAGCATTTT

v_call: TRBV30
j_call: TRBJ1-5
d_call: TRBD1
clone_size: .
cdr3_aa: CAWSVGQGEHF
cdr3_nt: TGTGCCTGGAGTGTAGGGCAGGGGGAGCATTTT

v_call: TRBV27
j_call: TRBJ2-7
d_call: .
clone_size: .
cdr3_aa: CASSLSLGTVTYEQYF
cdr3_nt: TGTGCCAGCAGTTTAAGCTTAGGGACGGTGACCTACGAGCAGTACTTC

v_call: TRBV5-1
j_call: TRBJ2-3
d_call: .
clone_size: .
cdr3_aa: CASSWLQDSSTDTQYF
cdr3_nt: TGCGCCAGCAGCTGGTTACAGGATTCTAGCACAGATACGCAGTATTTT

v_call: TRBV20-1
j_call: TRBJ2-5
d_call: TRBD1
clone_size: few
cdr3_aa: CSARPIQGVPRNQYF
cdr3_nt: TGCAGTGCTAGGCCCATACAGGGGGTCCCCCGAAACCAGTACTTC

v_call: TRBV7-9
j_call: TRBJ1-2
d_call: .
clone_size: .
cdr3_aa: CASSLIGDRGNYGYTF
cdr3_nt: TGTGCCAGCAGCCTAATAGGGGACCGGGGGAACTATGGCTACACCTTC

v_call: TRBV2
j_call: TRBJ2-7
d_call: TRBD1
clone_size: few
cdr3_aa: CASSDMTGTYEQYF
cdr3_nt: TGTGCCAGCAGTGATATGACAGGGACCTACGAGCAGTACTTC

v_call: TRBV12-3/TRBV12-4
j_call: TRBJ2-1
d_call: TRBD1
clone_size: .
cdr3_aa: CASSQGVRETEQFF
cdr3_nt: TGTGCCAGTTCACAGGGGGTCAGAGAGACTGAGCAGTTCTTC

v_call: TRBV20-1
j_call: TRBJ2-7
d_call: .
clone_size: many
cdr3_aa: CSARRQDWSYEQYF
cdr3_nt: TGCAGTGCTAGACGACAGGACTGGTCCTACGAGCAGTACTTC

v_call: TRBV11-3
j_call: TRBJ2-3
d_call: TRBD2
clone_size: .
cdr3_aa: CASSLSGGRHTQYF
cdr3_nt: TGTGCCAGCAGTCTCAGCGGGGGGAGGCATACGCAGTATTTT

v_call: TRBV7-2
j_call: TRBJ2-3
d_call: .
clone_size: .
cdr3_aa: CASSSGPGADTQYF
cdr3_nt: TGTGCCAGCAGCTCCGGACCAGGCGCAGATACGCAGTATTTT

v_call: TRBV6-6
j_call: TRBJ2-5
d_call: .
clone_size: .
cdr3_aa: CASSKPQGGPQYF
cdr3_nt: TGTGCCAGCAGCAAACCCCAGGGGGGGCCCCAGTACTTC

v_call: TRBV12-3/TRBV12-4
j_call: TRBJ1-2
d_call: .
clone_size: .
cdr3_aa: CASSPGEAGVGYTF
cdr3_nt: TGTGCCAGCAGTCCTGGGGAGGCAGGGGTTGGCTACACCTTC

v_call: TRBV5-6
j_call: TRBJ1-3
d_call: .
clone_size: few
cdr3_aa: CASSRTYSGNTIYF
cdr3_nt: TGTGCCAGCAGCCGGACATACTCTGGAAACACCATATATTTT

v_call: TRBV4-3
j_call: TRBJ1-6
d_call: .
clone_size: few
cdr3_aa: CASSQDFKSSYNSPLHF
cdr3_nt: TGCGCCAGCAGCCAAGATTTCAAAAGCTCCTATAATTCACCCCTCCACTTT

v_call: TRBV20-1
j_call: TRBJ2-5
d_call: .
clone_size: .
cdr3_aa: CSASEWGMQETQYF
cdr3_nt: TGCAGTGCTAGTGAGTGGGGGATGCAAGAGACCCAGTACTTC

v_call: TRBV15
j_call: TRBJ2-4
d_call: .
clone_size: .
cdr3_aa: CATSRDRGSWSIQYF
cdr3_nt: TGTGCCACCAGCAGAGATCGAGGGTCCTGGAGCATTCAGTACTTC

v_call: TRBV12-5
j_call: TRBJ1-2
d_call: .
clone_size: .
cdr3_aa: CASAWAATNYGYTF
cdr3_nt: TGTGCTAGTGCTTGGGCAGCGACCAACTATGGCTACACCTTC

v_call: TRBV2
j_call: TRBJ2-5
d_call: .
clone_size: .
cdr3_aa: CASSEIGRIQETQYF
cdr3_nt: TGTGCCAGCAGTGAAATCGGCAGGATACAAGAGACCCAGTACTTC

v_call: TRBV20-1
j_call: TRBJ2-7
d_call: .
clone_size: few
cdr3_aa: CGAETDYEQYF
cdr3_nt: TGCGGTGCCGAGACGGATTACGAGCAGTACTTC

v_call: TRBV5-1
j_call: TRBJ2-1
d_call: TRBD2
clone_size: .
cdr3_aa: CASSLRLAGGLTYNEQFF
cdr3_nt: TGCGCCAGCAGCTTGAGACTAGCGGGGGGCCTTACCTACAATGAACAGTTCTTC

v_call: TRBV2
j_call: TRBJ2-3
d_call: .
clone_size: once
cdr3_aa: CASRPDTDTQYF
cdr3_nt: TGTGCCAGCAGACCCGACACAGATACGCAGTATTTT

v_call: TRBV11-2
j_call: TRBJ1-6
d_call: .
clone_size: .
cdr3_aa: CASSLVGQNPSSPLHF
cdr3_nt: TGTGCCAGCAGCTTAGTCGGGCAGAATCCGAGCTCACCCCTCCACTTT

v_call: TRBV6-5
j_call: TRBJ2-7
d_call: .
clone_size: .
cdr3_aa: CASSRGPLYEQYF
cdr3_nt: TGTGCCAGCAGTAGAGGGCCCCTCTACGAGCAGTACTTC

v_call: TRBV29-1
j_call: TRBJ2-6
d_call: .
clone_size: few
cdr3_aa: CSVESRGSANVLTF
cdr3_nt: TGCAGCGTTGAATCACGGGGCTCGGCCAACGTCCTGACTTTC

v_call: TRBV7-2
j_call: TRBJ1-2
d_call: TRBD1
clone_size: .
cdr3_aa: CASSLMTGDGYTF
cdr3_nt: TGTGCCAGCAGCTTAATGACAGGGGATGGCTACACCTTC

v_call: TRBV7-8
j_call: TRBJ1-2
d_call: TRBD1
clone_size: .
cdr3_aa: CASSFSTPIDRGATYGYTF
cdr3_nt: TGTGCCAGCAGTTTTTCGACCCCAATAGACAGGGGGGCGACCTATGGCTACACCTTC

v_call: TRBV7-8
j_call: TRBJ2-3
d_call: .
clone_size: .
cdr3_aa: CASSLKGTDTQYF
cdr3_nt: TGTGCCAGCAGCTTAAAGGGTACAGATACGCAGTATTTT

v_call: TRBV6-2/TRBV6-3
j_call: TRBJ2-1
d_call: .
clone_size: .
cdr3_aa: CASSPGESSNNEQFF
cdr3_nt: TGTGCCAGCAGCCCCGGGGAAAGCTCCAACAATGAGCAGTTCTTC

v_call: TRBV7-2
j_call: TRBJ2-1
d_call: TRBD1
clone_size: once
cdr3_aa: CASSLIAGTGVDEQFF
cdr3_nt: TGTGCCAGCAGCTTAATCGCCGGGACAGGGGTCGATGAGCAGTTCTTC

v_call: TRBV12-3/TRBV12-4
j_call: TRBJ2-4
d_call: .
clone_size: .
cdr3_aa: CASQISGSIQYF
cdr3_nt: TGTGCCAGCCAAATTTCGGGGAGCATTCAGTACTTC

v_call: TRBV29-1
j_call: TRBJ2-3
d_call: .
clone_size: .
cdr3_aa: CSVEEGTPQQYF
cdr3_nt: TGCAGCGTTGAAGAAGGGACCCCTCAGCAGTATTTT

v_call: TRBV7-9
j_call: TRBJ1-4
d_call: .
clone_size: .
cdr3_aa: CASSFPGLPSNEKLFF
cdr3_nt: TGTGCCAGCAGCTTCCCGGGACTACCTTCCAATGAAAAACTGTTTTTT

v_call: TRBV9
j_call: TRBJ2-4
d_call: .
clone_size: .
cdr3_aa: CASSVDPGDIQYF
cdr3_nt: TGTGCCAGCAGCGTGGACCCGGGGGACATTCAGTACTTC

v_call: TRBV5-1
j_call: TRBJ1-1
d_call: .
clone_size: .
cdr3_aa: CASSLLPSGGTEAFF
cdr3_nt: TGCGCCAGCAGCTTACTACCGTCGGGTGGTACTGAAGCTTTCTTT

v_call: TRBV4-1
j_call: TRBJ2-7
d_call: .
clone_size: .
cdr3_aa: CASSQVSPGYSSYEQYF
cdr3_nt: TGCGCCAGCAGCCAAGTATCTCCAGGCTATAGCTCCTACGAGCAGTACTTC

v_call: TRBV9
j_call: TRBJ2-2
d_call: TRBD2
clone_size: .
cdr3_aa: CASSSIGGGNTGELFF
cdr3_nt: TGTGCCAGCAGCTCGATTGGGGGGGGGAACACCGGGGAGCTGTTTTTT

v_call: TRBV24-1
j_call: TRBJ2-7
d_call: TRBD2
clone_size: few
cdr3_aa: CATSSTSGGPYEQYF
cdr3_nt: TGTGCCACCAGTTCGACTAGCGGGGGACCCTACGAGCAGTACTTC